The sequence of this TCR beta chain was determined in a study of control samples from healthy donors and cancer patients. This clone appeared once. TCRdb keeps only in-frame clones here, not all; method: immunoSEQ multiplex PCR. The sample records roughly 69,000 clones, about 87% being singletons. Trimming left V 5 bases short and J 0 bases short, with 7 bases between. This CDR3 is built from 12 residues. Germline V gene data show CDR1 as SQVTM and CDR2 as ANQGSEA. Specimen: PBMCs. The chain is built from TRBV29-1 and TRBJ1-1; D perhaps matches TRBD1 (5 bases). The clonotype was recovered from a woman between 45 and 65 years old with head and neck cancer. CDR3 loop: CSVWGLNTEAFF. CDR3 sequence (DNA): TGCAGCGTTTGGGGCCTGAACACTGAAGCTTTCTTT.